The 16 T cell receptor beta chains given below trace back to one sample, sequenced in a study of neurological immune-mediated disorders. TCRdb re-derived calls from the 5' RACE reads in MiXCR, one entry per CDR3 protein. The sample yields roughly 70,000 distinct CDR3 sequences, around 5% seen once. Sequenced: PBMCs. All receptors come from a woman aged 25 to 39 with multiple sclerosis.

The chain recombines TRBV25-1 with TRBJ1-3; D is unresolved. Germline CDR1 and CDR2: MGHDK and SYGVNS. Deletions cut 8 bases from V and 1 base from J, with 9 bases between. This CDR3 has 13 amino acids. The CDR3 protein is CASGLGSGNTIYF. CDR3 DNA sequence: TGTGCCAGCGGGCTCGGTTCTGGAAACACCATATATTTT.

This clonotype was seen repeatedly, ten times or more. The gene calls are TRBV24-1 and TRBJ1-5; unclear D gene. The CDR3 spans 14 residues. Trimming shortened V by 5 bases and J by 6 bases, and 13 bases separated the two germline ends. Germline V gene lookup returns CDR1 KGHDR and CDR2 SFDVKD. The CDR3 reads CATSGGGKGQPQHF. For the CDR3, the DNA is TGTGCCACCAGTGGGGGAGGTAAGGGTCAGCCCCAGCATTTT.

This clonotype was found a few times. V and J are TRBV12-3 or TRBV12-4 and TRBJ2-2; no clear D. This CDR3 contains 13 residues. Trimming took off 2 bases at V and 7 bases at J, with 8 bases between the two ends. The DNA for the CDR3 is TGTGCCAGCAGTTTAAGGAATGGCGGGGAGCTGTTTTTT. Translation: CASSLRNGGELFF.

This clonotype has more than one count but fewer than ten. The chain has TRBV3-1 and TRBJ2-1; no clear D gene. V dropped 0 bases and J dropped 0 bases, with 12 bases sitting between them. Per germline, CDR1 LGHDT and CDR2 YNNKEL (reference sequence). The CDR3 loop spans 17 amino acids. The DNA for the CDR3 is TGTGCCAGCAGCCAAGACCCGGCCTGGTTCTCCTACAATGAGCAGTTCTTC. This codes for CASSQDPAWFSYNEQFF.

The table lists this clonotype with many counts. The rearrangement links TRBV9 to TRBJ1-2, with TRBD1 matching over 10 bases. V lost 4 bases to trimming and J lost 4 bases; unmatched junction nucleotides: 4. CDR3 size: 14 residues. Germline assignment: CDR1 SGDLS and CDR2 YYNGEE. The CDR3 DNA is TGTGCCAGCAGCACCTGGACAGGGGGCTATGGCTACACCTTC. Translating it yields CASSTWTGGYGYTF.

This clonotype was recorded at least ten times. The V and J genes are TRBV12-3 or TRBV12-4 and TRBJ1-4; TRBD1 matches at 7 bases. Trimming cost V 6 bases and J 6 bases; bases outside gene matches: 10. This CDR3 has 15 residues. CDR3 bases: TGTGCCAGCAGGCTTACAGGGGCGCGGGATGAAAAACTGTTTTTT. Translation: CASRLTGARDEKLFF.

This clonotype was counted many times. The chain has TRBV20-1 and TRBJ1-5; D gene unclear. Germline V gene data show CDR1 as DFQATT and CDR2 as SNEGSKA (reference sequence). The length of the CDR3 is 12 residues. Trimming removed 4 bases from V and 4 bases from J, with 8 bases in between. The CDR3 DNA follows: TGCAGTGCTACAAACGAGAATCAGCCCCAGCATTTT. Protein sequence: CSATNENQPQHF.

The chain employs TRBV20-1 and TRBJ2-5; the match to TRBD2 covers 10 bases. The CDR3 runs to 14 residues. CDR1 and CDR2 (germline): DFQATT, SNEGSKA (reference sequence). The CDR3 spells CRPYSSGGQETQYF. The CDR3 DNA reads as TGCAGACCTTATTCTAGCGGGGGCCAAGAGACCCAGTACTTC.

This clonotype was detected many times. The rearrangement uses TRBV6-1 and TRBJ2-7, with 8 bases matching TRBD1. With V trimmed by 1 base and J by 5 bases, 10 bases remained unmatched. Germline lookup yields CDR1 MNHNS and CDR2 SASEGT. The CDR3 covers 16 residues. The CDR3 is CASSEGRWTGSHEQYF. The CDR3 region has the DNA TGTGCCAGCAGTGAAGGACGGTGGACAGGGAGTCACGAGCAGTACTTC.

This clonotype was counted at least ten times. This chain uses TRBV5-5 with TRBJ2-2; tentatively, D is TRBD1 (6 bases). CDR1 is SGHKS, CDR2 YYEKEE, per germline (reference sequence). Trimming pared 4 bases from V and 0 bases from J, leaving 10 bases between. This CDR3 region has 15 residues. The CDR3 coding sequence is TGTGCCAGCAGCAAACAGGGATCGAACACCGGGGAGCTGTTTTTT. This translates into CASSKQGSNTGELFF. Full variable domain (remainder filled in from reference TRBV5-5 and TRBJ2-2): DAGVTQSPTHLIKTRGQQVTLRCSPISGHKSVSWYQQVLGQGPQFIFQYYEKEERGRGNFPDRFSARQFPNYSSELNVNALLLGDSALYLCASSKQGSNTGELFFGEGSRLTVL.

Concerning this clonotype itself: This may arise from a read error, as a much more abundant clone is one base away. The chain has TRBV5-1 and TRBJ2-5; no reliable D call. The CDR3 is made up of 13 amino acids. V lost 2 bases and J lost 3, with 8 bases in between. Germline CDR1 and CDR2: SGHRS and YFSETQ. Here the CDR3 DNA reads TGCGCCAGCAGCTTTCCAAACGAAGAGACCCAGTACTTC. It encodes CASSFPNEETQYF.

At least ten counts were recorded for this clonotype. The chain employs TRBV29-1 and TRBJ2-2, with 7 positions matching TRBD1. CDR1 is SQVTM and CDR2 is ANQGSEA in the germline V gene. V shed 6 bases, J shed 5 bases, and the junction held 9 bases outside the gene matches. CDR3 length: 14 residues. The chain's CDR3 is CSVPRTGRTGELFF. CDR3 DNA sequence: TGCAGCGTCCCCCGGACAGGCCGGACCGGGGAGCTGTTTTTT.

This clonotype was found many times. The rearrangement links TRBV28 to TRBJ1-6; D is possibly TRBD1 (6 bases). In germline, CDR1 is MDHEN, CDR2 SYDVKM. Trimming took off 4 bases at V and 3 bases at J, with 7 bases between the two ends. The length of the CDR3 is 14 residues. The CDR3 region is CASSYRDYNSPLHF. CDR3 DNA: TGTGCCAGCAGTTACAGGGACTATAATTCACCCCTCCACTTT.

At least ten counts were recorded for this clonotype. The V and J genes are TRBV6-5 and TRBJ1-1, with D possibly TRBD1 on 5 matching bases. Trimming stripped 5 bases from V and 0 bases from J, with 19 bases between. Germline V CDR1 and CDR2: MNHEY, SVGAGI. The length of the CDR3 is 17 residues. In DNA form, the CDR3 reads TGTGCCAGCAGTGGGGTCCTTACAGACAGTATGAACACTGAAGCTTTCTTT. Its protein product is CASSGVLTDSMNTEAFF.

The sample holds many counts of this clonotype. The J gene is TRBJ2-1, the V gene TRBV24-1; 7 nucleotides align to TRBD1. Trimming cost V 3 bases and J 4 bases; bases outside gene matches: 8. Germline assignment: CDR1 KGHDR and CDR2 SFDVKD. The CDR3 is 16 amino acids. The CDR3 region has the DNA TGTGCCACCAGTGATCGCTCTGGGACAGTGTACAATGAGCAGTTCTTC. Translated, it gives CATSDRSGTVYNEQFF.

This clonotype was seen only a few times. The chain is built from TRBV7-8 and TRBJ2-3; perhaps TRBD2 as D (5 bases). This CDR3 contains 16 residues. Germline lookup yields CDR1 SGHVS and CDR2 FQNEAQ. Trimming took 3 bases from V and 2 from J, leaving 15 bases between them. In DNA, the CDR3 is TGTGCCAGCAGCTTCAGGCGGGCGATGAACACAGATACGCAGTATTTT. Protein: CASSFRRAMNTDTQYF.